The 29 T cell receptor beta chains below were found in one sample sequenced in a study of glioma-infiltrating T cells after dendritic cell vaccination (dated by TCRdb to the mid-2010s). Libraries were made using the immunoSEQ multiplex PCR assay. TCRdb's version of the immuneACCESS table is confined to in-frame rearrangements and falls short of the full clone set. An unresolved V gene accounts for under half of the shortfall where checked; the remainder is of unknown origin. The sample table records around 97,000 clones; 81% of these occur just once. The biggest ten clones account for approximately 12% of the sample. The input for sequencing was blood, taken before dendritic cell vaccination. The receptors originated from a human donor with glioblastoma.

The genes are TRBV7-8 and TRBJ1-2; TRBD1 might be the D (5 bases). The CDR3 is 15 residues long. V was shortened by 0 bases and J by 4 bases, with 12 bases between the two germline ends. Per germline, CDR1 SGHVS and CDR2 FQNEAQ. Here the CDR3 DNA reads TGTGCCAGCAGCTTAGCGGGACCGGGGGTCTATGGCTACACCTTC. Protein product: CASSLAGPGVYGYTF.

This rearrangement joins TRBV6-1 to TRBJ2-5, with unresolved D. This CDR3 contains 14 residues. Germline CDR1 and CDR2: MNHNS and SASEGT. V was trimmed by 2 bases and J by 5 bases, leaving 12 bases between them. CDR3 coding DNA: TGTGCCAGCAGTGAATTCCCAGGTTCGGAGACCCAGTACTTC. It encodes CASSEFPGSETQYF.

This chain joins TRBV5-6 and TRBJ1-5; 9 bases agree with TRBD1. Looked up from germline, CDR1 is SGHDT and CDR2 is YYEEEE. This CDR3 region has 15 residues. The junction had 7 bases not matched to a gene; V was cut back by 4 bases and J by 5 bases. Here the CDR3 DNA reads TGTGCCAGCAGCGAGGGGACAGGGATCCATCAGCCCCAGCATTTT. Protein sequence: CASSEGTGIHQPQHF.

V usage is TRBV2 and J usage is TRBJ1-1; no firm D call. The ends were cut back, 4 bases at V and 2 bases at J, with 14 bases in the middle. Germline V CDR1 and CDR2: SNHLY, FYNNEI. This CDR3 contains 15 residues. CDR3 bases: TGTGCCAGCAGTGTGGATCCAGGACTTAACACTGAAGCTTTCTTT. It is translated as CASSVDPGLNTEAFF.

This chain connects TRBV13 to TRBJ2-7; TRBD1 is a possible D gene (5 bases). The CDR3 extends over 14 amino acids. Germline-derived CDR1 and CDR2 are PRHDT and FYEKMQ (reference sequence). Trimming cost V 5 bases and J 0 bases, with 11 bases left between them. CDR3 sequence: CASSVLQGSYEQYF. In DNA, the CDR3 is TGTGCCAGCAGCGTACTCCAGGGCTCCTACGAGCAGTACTTC. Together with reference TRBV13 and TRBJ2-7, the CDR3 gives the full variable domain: AAGVIQSPRHLIKEKRETATLKCYPIPRHDTVYWYQQGPGQDPQFLISFYEKMQSDKGSIPDRFSAQQFSDYHSELNMSSLELGDSALYFCASSVLQGSYEQYFGPGTRLTVT.

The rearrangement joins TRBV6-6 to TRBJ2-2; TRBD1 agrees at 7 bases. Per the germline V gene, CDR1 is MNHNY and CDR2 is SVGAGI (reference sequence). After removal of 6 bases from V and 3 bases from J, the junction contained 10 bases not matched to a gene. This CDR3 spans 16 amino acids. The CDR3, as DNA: TGTGCCAGCAGGGTCGGGACAGACGAGGACACCGGGGAGCTGTTTTTT. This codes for CASRVGTDEDTGELFF.

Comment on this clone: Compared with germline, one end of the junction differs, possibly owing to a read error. The CDR3 DNA follows: TGTGCTAGCAGCTACACCCAGGGCCTCGATGAGCAGTTCTTC. Protein sequence: CASSYTQGLDEQFF. The rearrangement uses TRBV7-7 and TRBJ2-1; D perhaps matches TRBD1 (5 bases). Germline CDR1 and CDR2: SSHAT and FNYEAQ (reference sequence). The CDR3 sequence is 14 residues long.

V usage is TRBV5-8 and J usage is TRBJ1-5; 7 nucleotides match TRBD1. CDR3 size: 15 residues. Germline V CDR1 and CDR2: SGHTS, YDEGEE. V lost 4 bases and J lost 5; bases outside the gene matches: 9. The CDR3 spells CASSLDRAPDQPQHF. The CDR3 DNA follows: TGTGCCAGCAGCCTTGACAGGGCTCCAGATCAGCCCCAGCATTTT.

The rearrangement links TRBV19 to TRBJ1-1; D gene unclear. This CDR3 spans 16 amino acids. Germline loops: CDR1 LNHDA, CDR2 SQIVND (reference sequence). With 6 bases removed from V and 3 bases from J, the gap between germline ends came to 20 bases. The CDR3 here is CASSLWALRKDTEAFF. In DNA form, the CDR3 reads TGTGCCAGTAGCTTGTGGGCGCTTCGTAAGGACACTGAAGCTTTCTTT.

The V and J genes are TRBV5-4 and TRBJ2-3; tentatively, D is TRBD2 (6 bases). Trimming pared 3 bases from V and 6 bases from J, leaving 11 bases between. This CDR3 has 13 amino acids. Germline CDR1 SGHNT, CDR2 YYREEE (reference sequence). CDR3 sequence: CASSSGDVDTQYF. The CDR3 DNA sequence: TGTGCCAGCAGCTCGGGGGATGTGGATACGCAGTATTTT.

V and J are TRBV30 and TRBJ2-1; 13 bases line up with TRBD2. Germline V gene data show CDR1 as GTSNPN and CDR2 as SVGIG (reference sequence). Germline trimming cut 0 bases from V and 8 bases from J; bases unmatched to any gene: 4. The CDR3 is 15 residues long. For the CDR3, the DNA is TGTGCCTGGAGTGTACTAGCGGGGGGGCGCGATGAGCAGTTCTTC. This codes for CAWSVLAGGRDEQFF.

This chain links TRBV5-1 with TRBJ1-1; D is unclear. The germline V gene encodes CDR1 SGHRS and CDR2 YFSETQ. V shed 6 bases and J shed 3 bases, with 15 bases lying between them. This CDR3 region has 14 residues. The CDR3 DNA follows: TGCGCCAGCACCAAGCGGAGAAATTACACTGAAGCTTTCTTT. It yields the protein CASTKRRNYTEAFF.

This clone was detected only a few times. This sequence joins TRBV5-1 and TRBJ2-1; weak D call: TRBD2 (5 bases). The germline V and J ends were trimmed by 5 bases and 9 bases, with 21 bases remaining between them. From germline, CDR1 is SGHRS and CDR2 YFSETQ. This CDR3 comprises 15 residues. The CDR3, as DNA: TGCGCCAGCAGGCCCCGGGGAGATTCCAATTTTGAGCAGTTCTTC. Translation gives CASRPRGDSNFEQFF.

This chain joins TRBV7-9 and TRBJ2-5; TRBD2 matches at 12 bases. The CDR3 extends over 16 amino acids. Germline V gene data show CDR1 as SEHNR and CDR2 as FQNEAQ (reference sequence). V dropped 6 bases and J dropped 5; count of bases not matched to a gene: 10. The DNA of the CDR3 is TGTGCCAGCAGTCCATTCCTAGCGGGGGGGCTGGAGACCCAGTACTTC. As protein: CASSPFLAGGLETQYF.

CDR3 residues: CASSPAGMAVDTQYF. CDR3 nucleotide sequence: TGTGCCAGTAGCCCCGCGGGTATGGCCGTCGATACGCAGTATTTT. This chain connects TRBV19 to TRBJ2-3, with a weak D call TRBD2 (5 bases). CDR3 length: 15 residues. Germline-derived CDR1 and CDR2 are LNHDA and SQIVND (reference sequence). Trimming pared 6 bases from V and 6 bases from J, leaving 19 bases between.

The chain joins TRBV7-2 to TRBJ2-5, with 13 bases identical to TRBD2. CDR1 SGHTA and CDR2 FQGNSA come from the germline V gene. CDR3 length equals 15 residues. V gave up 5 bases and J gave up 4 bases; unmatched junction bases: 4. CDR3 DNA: TGTGCCAGCAGCAGGACTAGCGGGGGCGGAGAGACCCAGTACTTC. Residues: CASSRTSGGGETQYF.

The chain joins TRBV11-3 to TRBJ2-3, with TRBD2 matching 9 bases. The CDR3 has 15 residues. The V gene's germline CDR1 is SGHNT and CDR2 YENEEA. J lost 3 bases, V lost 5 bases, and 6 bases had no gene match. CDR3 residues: CASSPAGGPTDTQYF. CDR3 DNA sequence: TGTGCCAGCAGCCCCGCGGGGGGGCCGACAGATACGCAGTATTTT.

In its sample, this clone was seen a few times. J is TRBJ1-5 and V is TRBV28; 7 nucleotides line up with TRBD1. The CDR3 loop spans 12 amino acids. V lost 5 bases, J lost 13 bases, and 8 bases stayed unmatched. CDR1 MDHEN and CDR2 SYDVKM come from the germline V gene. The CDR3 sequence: CASSILQGYQHF. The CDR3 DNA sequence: TGTGCCAGCAGTATACTACAGGGGTATCAGCATTTT. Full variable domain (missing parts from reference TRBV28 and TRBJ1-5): DVKVTQSSRYLVKRTGEKVFLECVQDMDHENMFWYRQDPGLGLRLIYFSYDVKMKEKGDIPEGYSVSREKKERFSLILESASTNQTSMYLCASSILQGYQHFGDGTRLSIL.

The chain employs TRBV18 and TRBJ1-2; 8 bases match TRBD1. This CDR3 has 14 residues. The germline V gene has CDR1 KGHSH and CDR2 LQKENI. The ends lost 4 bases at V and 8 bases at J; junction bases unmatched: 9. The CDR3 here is CASSLGQATLGYTF. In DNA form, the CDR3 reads TGTGCCAGCTCACTGGGACAGGCGACGTTAGGCTACACCTTC.

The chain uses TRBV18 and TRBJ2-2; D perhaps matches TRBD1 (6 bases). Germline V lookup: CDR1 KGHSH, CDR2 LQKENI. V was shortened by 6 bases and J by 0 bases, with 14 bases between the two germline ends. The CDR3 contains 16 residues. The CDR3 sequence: CASSLPPGANTGELFF. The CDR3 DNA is TGTGCCAGCTCCCTGCCCCCAGGGGCGAACACCGGGGAGCTGTTTTTT.

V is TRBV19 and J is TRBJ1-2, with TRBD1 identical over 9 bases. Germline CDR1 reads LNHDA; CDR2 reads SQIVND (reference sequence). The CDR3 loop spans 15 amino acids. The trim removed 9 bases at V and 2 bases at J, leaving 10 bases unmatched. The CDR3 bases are TGTGCCAGCATAGACAGGGGGATCCTCAACTATGGCTACACCTTC. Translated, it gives CASIDRGILNYGYTF.

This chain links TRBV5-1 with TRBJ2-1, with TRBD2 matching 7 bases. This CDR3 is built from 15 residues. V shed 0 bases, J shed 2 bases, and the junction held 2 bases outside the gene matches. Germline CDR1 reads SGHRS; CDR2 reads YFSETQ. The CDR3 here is CASSLAGLTYNEQFF. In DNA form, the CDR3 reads TGCGCCAGCAGCTTGGCGGGACTAACCTACAATGAGCAGTTCTTC.

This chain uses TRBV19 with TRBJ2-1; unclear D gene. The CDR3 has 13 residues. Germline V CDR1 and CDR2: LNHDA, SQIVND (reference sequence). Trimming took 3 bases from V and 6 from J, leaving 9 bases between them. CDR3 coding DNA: TGTGCCAGTAGTATGGATTGGGCCAATGAGCAGTTCTTC. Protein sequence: CASSMDWANEQFF.

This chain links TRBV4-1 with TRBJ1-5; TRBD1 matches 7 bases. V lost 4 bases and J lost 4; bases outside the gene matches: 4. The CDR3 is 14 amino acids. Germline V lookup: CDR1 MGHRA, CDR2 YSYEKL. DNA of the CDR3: TGCGCCAGCAGCCGGACAGGTAGAAATCAGCCCCAGCATTTT. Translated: CASSRTGRNQPQHF.

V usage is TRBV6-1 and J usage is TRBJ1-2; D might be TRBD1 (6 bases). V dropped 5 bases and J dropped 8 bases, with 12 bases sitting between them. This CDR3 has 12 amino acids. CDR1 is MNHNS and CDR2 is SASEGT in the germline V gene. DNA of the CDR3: TGTGCCAGCAGTCACAGGGTAAAGGGCTACACCTTC. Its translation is CASSHRVKGYTF.

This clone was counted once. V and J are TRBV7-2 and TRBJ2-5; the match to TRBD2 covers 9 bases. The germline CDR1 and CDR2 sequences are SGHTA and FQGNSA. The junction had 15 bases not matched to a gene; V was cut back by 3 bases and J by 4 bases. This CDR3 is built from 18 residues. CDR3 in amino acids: CASSFLPLAGRLGETQYF. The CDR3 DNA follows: TGTGCCAGCAGCTTTTTACCACTAGCGGGTAGATTGGGAGAGACCCAGTACTTC.

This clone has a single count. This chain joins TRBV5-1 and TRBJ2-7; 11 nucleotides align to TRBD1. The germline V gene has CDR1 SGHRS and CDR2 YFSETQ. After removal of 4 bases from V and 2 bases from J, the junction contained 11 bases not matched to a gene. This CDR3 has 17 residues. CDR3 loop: CASSPYRDRGNTYEQYF. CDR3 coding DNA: TGCGCCAGCAGCCCGTACAGGGACAGGGGGAATACCTACGAGCAGTACTTC.

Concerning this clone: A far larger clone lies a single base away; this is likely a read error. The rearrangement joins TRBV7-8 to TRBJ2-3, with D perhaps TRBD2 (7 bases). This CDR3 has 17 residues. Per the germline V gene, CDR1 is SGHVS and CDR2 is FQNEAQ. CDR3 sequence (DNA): TGTGCCAGCAGCTTAGAAGCGGGACATGAAGCCACAGATGCGCAGTATTTT. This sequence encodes CASSLEAGHEATDAQYF.

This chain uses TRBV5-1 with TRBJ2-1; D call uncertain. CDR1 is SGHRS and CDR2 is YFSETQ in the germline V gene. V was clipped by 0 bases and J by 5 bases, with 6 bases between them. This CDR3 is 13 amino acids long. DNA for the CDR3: TGCGCCAGCAGCTTGGCTAGGAACAATGAGCAGTTCTTC. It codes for CASSLARNNEQFF.